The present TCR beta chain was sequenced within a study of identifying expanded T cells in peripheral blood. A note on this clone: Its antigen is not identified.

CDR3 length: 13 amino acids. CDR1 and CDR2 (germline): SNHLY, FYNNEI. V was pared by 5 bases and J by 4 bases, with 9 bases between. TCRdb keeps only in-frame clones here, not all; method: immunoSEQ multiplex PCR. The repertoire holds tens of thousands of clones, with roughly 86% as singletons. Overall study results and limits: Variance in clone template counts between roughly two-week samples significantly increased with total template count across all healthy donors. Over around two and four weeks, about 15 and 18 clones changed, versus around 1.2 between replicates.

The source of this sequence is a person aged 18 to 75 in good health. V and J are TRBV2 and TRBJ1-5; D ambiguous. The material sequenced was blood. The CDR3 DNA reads TGTGCCAGCAGTTCCGTGAATAATCAGCCCCAGCATTTT. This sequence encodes CASSSVNNQPQHF.